The 10 T cell receptor beta chains given below trace back to one sample, sequenced in a study of OX40 agonist ivuxolimab in advanced cancers. Using immunoSEQ multiplex PCR, the repertoire was profiled, and TCRdb retains in-frame clones only, with some absent. The sample lists about 110,000 clones, around 90% occurring once. The sequencing used CD4+ or CD8+ T cells sorted from blood, collected in a trial of the OX40 agonist ivuxolimab. These receptors all come from an adult with an advanced solid tumor such as melanoma, head and neck, liver or kidney cancer.

The chain combines TRBV6-5 with TRBJ2-1; D call uncertain. V was pared by 2 bases and J by 3 bases, with 8 bases between. Germline CDR1 reads MNHEY; CDR2 reads SVGAGI. This CDR3 is built from 14 residues. CDR3 bases: TGTGCCAGCAGTTACGCCTCCAACTACAATGAGCAGTTCTTC. Translated: CASSYASNYNEQFF.

The rearrangement links TRBV7-9 to TRBJ2-1; weak D call: TRBD2 (6 bases). Germline V lookup: CDR1 SEHNR, CDR2 FQNEAQ (reference sequence). Trimming removed 1 base from V and 5 bases from J, with 9 bases in between. The CDR3 runs 14 residues. The CDR3 region has the DNA TGTGCCAGCAGCTTAGGGGGGACTCACAATGAGCAGTTCTTC. Its protein is CASSLGGTHNEQFF. Variable domain in full (rest from reference TRBV7-9 and TRBJ2-1): DTGVSQNPRHKITKRGQNVTFRCDPISEHNRLYWYRQTLGQGPEFLTYFQNEAQLEKSRLLSDRFSAERPKGSFSTLEIQRTEQGDSAMYLCASSLGGTHNEQFFGPGTRLTVL.

The chain links TRBV30 to TRBJ1-4; D remains unclear. The germline V gene encodes CDR1 GTSNPN and CDR2 SVGIG (reference sequence). The CDR3 sequence is 15 residues long. Trimming removed 0 bases from V and 5 bases from J, with 13 bases in between. The CDR3 DNA reads TGTGCCTGGAGTGTACCCGGCGCCGGGAATGAAAAACTGTTTTTT. Translated, it gives CAWSVPGAGNEKLFF.

This chain connects TRBV14 to TRBJ1-1, with 7 bases lining up with TRBD1. This CDR3 spans 14 amino acids. From germline, CDR1 is SGHDN and CDR2 FVKESK. With 4 bases clipped from V and 6 bases from J, the junction kept 8 bases outside the gene matches. The CDR3 is CASSPSRQGAEAFF. In DNA, the CDR3 is TGTGCCAGCAGCCCCTCCCGACAGGGAGCTGAAGCTTTCTTT.

The chain carries TRBV5-1 and TRBJ1-5; D call uncertain. This CDR3 spans 13 amino acids. The V gene's germline CDR1 is SGHRS and CDR2 YFSETQ. V lost 2 bases to trimming and J lost 6 bases, with 9 bases between them. The DNA of the CDR3 is TGCGCCAGCAGCTTTGCAGGCGGTCAGCCCCAGCATTTT. It codes for CASSFAGGQPQHF.

This chain uses TRBV4-1 with TRBJ2-4; the D gene is possibly TRBD1 (6 bases). Germline V CDR1 and CDR2: MGHRA, YSYEKL. V lost 2 bases and J 4 bases, leaving 9 bases between the germline ends. The CDR3 is 14 residues long. This CDR3 reads CASSQPTGKNIQYF. CDR3 in DNA: TGCGCCAGCAGCCAACCGACAGGAAAAAACATTCAGTACTTC.

The chain couples TRBV28 to TRBJ1-3; D is unclear. CDR3 length: 15 residues. V dropped 2 bases and J dropped 0 bases, with 8 bases sitting between them. Germline CDR1 is MDHEN and CDR2 is SYDVKM. CDR3 nucleotides: TGTGCCAGCAGTTTAGTCAAGCCCTCTGGAAACACCATATATTTT. It codes for CASSLVKPSGNTIYF. Filled out from reference TRBV28 and TRBJ1-3, the complete variable domain reads DVKVTQSSRYLVKRTGEKVFLECVQDMDHENMFWYRQDPGLGLRLIYFSYDVKMKEKGDIPEGYSVSREKKERFSLILESASTNQTSMYLCASSLVKPSGNTIYFGEGSWLTVV.

The rearrangement uses TRBV7-9 and TRBJ2-3, with D hard to call. The V end lost 6 bases, the J end lost 4 bases, and 11 bases lay between the germline ends. CDR1 is SEHNR and CDR2 is FQNEAQ in the germline V gene (reference sequence). The CDR3 length is 13 residues. Here the CDR3 DNA reads TGTGCCAGCAGTTCTCGTGGCCCAGATACGCAGTATTTT. Protein product: CASSSRGPDTQYF.

V usage is TRBV18 and J usage is TRBJ1-5; TRBD1 agrees at 11 bases. Germline V lookup: CDR1 KGHSH, CDR2 LQKENI. The CDR3 is made up of 17 amino acids. Trimming took 0 bases from V and 6 from J; bases not matched to a gene: 7. The CDR3 nucleotides are TGTGCCAGCTCACCACCGGGGGACAGGGGGGACGGTCAGCCCCAGCATTTT. Amino acids: CASSPPGDRGDGQPQHF.

The genes are TRBV27 and TRBJ2-7, with a weak D call TRBD1 (5 bases). The CDR3 runs 15 residues. In germline, CDR1 is MNHEY, CDR2 SMNVEV (reference sequence). Trimming left V 1 base short and J 4 bases short, with 14 bases between. The DNA of the CDR3 is TGTGCCAGCAGTTTATATGGGGCAAGGATTTACGAGCAGTACTTC. It is translated as CASSLYGARIYEQYF.